These 6 T cell receptor beta chains originate from one sample sequenced in a study of T cells after yellow fever vaccination. TCRdb reprocessed the 5' RACE reads via MiXCR and lists one record per CDR3 protein. The sample has under 700,000 distinct CDR3 sequences, around a sixth seen once. This specimen was PBMCs, taken 4 to 5 days after the first yellow fever vaccination. Receptors were obtained from a young man who received the YFV17D yellow fever vaccine.

This clonotype turned up a few times. The chain employs TRBV28 and TRBJ2-3, with D tentatively TRBD2 (6 bases). V was cut by 6 bases and J by 8 bases, with 12 bases left in between. Germline CDR1 and CDR2: MDHEN and SYDVKM. This CDR3 is 12 amino acids long. This chain's CDR3 is CASSPLAGTQYF. CDR3 nucleotides: TGTGCCAGCAGCCCACTAGCCGGTACGCAGTATTTT. Variable domain in full (rest from reference TRBV28 and TRBJ2-3): DVKVTQSSRYLVKRTGEKVFLECVQDMDHENMFWYRQDPGLGLRLIYFSYDVKMKEKGDIPEGYSVSREKKERFSLILESASTNQTSMYLCASSPLAGTQYFGPGTRLTVL.

This chain uses TRBV27 with TRBJ1-1; maybe TRBD1 (6 bases). Germline V CDR1 and CDR2: MNHEY, SMNVEV (reference sequence). The V end lost 4 bases, the J end lost 1 base, and 13 bases lay between the germline ends. This CDR3 has 15 residues. The CDR3: CASSSPGGRNTEAFF. CDR3 sequence (DNA): TGTGCCAGCAGTTCTCCCGGGGGCAGGAACACTGAAGCTTTCTTT.

V gene TRBV6-1 combines with J gene TRBJ1-1; 8 bases align to TRBD1. CDR1 is MNHNS and CDR2 is SASEGT in the germline V gene. Unmatched junction bases numbered 7, after V lost 6 bases and J lost 1 base. CDR3 length: 15 amino acids. The CDR3 loop is CASRKTGTGNTEAFF. The CDR3 coding sequence is TGTGCCAGCAGAAAGACCGGGACAGGGAACACTGAAGCTTTCTTT.

This clonotype was seen a handful of times. The gene calls are TRBV6-4 and TRBJ2-3; tentatively, D is TRBD2 (7 bases). Germline V gives CDR1 MRHNA, CDR2 SNTAGT. The CDR3 extends over 16 amino acids. Trimming removed 0 bases from V and 4 bases from J, with 14 bases in between. In DNA form, the CDR3 reads TGTGCCAGCAGTGACTCTGGGGGGGCGAAGCCAGATACGCAGTATTTT. Translated: CASSDSGGAKPDTQYF.

This clonotype was counted between two and nine times. V is TRBV7-9 and J is TRBJ1-5, with D uncertain. CDR1 and CDR2 from the germline V gene are SEHNR and FQNEAQ (reference sequence). This CDR3 spans 14 amino acids. V lost 3 bases to trimming and J lost 8 bases, with 14 bases between them. The CDR3 reads CASSFGPFSEPQHF. Written as DNA, the CDR3 is TGTGCCAGCAGCTTCGGGCCTTTCTCTGAGCCCCAGCATTTT.

Details on this clonotype: The junction and the germline gene differ at one end; a read error may be behind it. The chain has TRBV4-3 and TRBJ2-7; possibly TRBD2 for D (6 bases). The CDR3 runs to 16 residues. Germline CDR1 reads LGHNA; CDR2 reads YSLEER. The DNA of the CDR3 is TGCGCCAGCAGCCAAGATTTGGGGGGAGGTCTCTACGAGCCGTACTTC. Translation gives CASSQDLGGGLYEPYF.